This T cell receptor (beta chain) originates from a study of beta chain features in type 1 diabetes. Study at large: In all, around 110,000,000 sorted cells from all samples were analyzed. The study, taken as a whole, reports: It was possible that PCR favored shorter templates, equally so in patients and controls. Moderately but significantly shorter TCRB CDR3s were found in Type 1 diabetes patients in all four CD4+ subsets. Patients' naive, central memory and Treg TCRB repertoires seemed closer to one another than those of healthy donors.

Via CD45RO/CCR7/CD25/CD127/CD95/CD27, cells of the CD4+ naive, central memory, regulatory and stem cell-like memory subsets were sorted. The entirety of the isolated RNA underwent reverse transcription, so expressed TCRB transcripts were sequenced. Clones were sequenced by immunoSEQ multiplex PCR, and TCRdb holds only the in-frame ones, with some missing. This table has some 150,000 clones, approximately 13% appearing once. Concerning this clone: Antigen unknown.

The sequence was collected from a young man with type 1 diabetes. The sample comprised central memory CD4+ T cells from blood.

The DNA for the CDR3 is TGTGCCAGTAGGGGGCCATCAGGCTACGAGCAGTACTTC. Translated: CASRGPSGYEQYF. The chain uses TRBV19 and TRBJ2-7; a weak D match, TRBD1 (5 bases). Germline V CDR1 and CDR2: LNHDA, SQIVND (reference sequence). This CDR3 contains 13 residues. V was clipped by 6 bases and J by 3 bases, with 12 bases between them. Filled out from reference TRBV19 and TRBJ2-7, the complete variable domain reads DGGITQSPKYLFRKEGQNVTLSCEQNLNHDAMYWYRQDPGQGLRLIYYSQIVNDFQKGDIAEGYSVSREKKESFPLTVTSAQKNPTAFYLCASRGPSGYEQYFGPGTRLTVT.